What follows are 20 T cell receptor beta chains derived from one specimen sequenced in a study of cytomegalovirus exposure and HLA in healthy donors. The PCR used 60 Vbeta and 13 Jbeta primers. This table comes from immunoSEQ multiplex PCR, and its TCRdb copy is limited to in-frame clones, with some not included. The table gives 180,000 or so clones; the top ten clones make up 0.79% of it. The sequencing sample was made of PBMCs. The receptors derive from a woman between 18 and 29 years old in good health and CMV-seropositive.

J is TRBJ2-3 and V is TRBV10-2, with TRBD2 matching 10 bases. CDR1 and CDR2 (germline): WSHSY, SAAADI. There are 16 residues in the CDR3. V lost 6 bases, J lost 1 base, and 7 bases stayed unmatched. The CDR3 reads CASRFSGGYGTDTQYF. The DNA of the CDR3 is TGCGCCAGCAGATTTAGCGGGGGGTATGGCACAGATACGCAGTATTTT.

The chain carries TRBV7-6 and TRBJ2-3; a weak D match, TRBD2 (5 bases). Germline V gene data show CDR1 as SGHVS and CDR2 as FNYEAQ. This CDR3 has 15 amino acids. Trimming removed 1 base from V and 1 base from J, with 9 bases in between. The CDR3 sequence: CASSLVGAGTDTQYF. DNA for the CDR3: TGTGCCAGCAGCTTAGTGGGAGCGGGCACAGATACGCAGTATTTT.

The rearrangement uses TRBV21-1 and TRBJ1-1; the table's D gene call, TRBD1, was not cross checked with the DNA. TRBV21-1 is tagged as a pseudogene. The CDR3 runs to 13 residues. This CDR3 reads CASRQGENTEAFF. The CDR3 DNA reads TGTGCCAGCAGACAGGGGGAGAACACTGAAGCTTTCTTT.

V gene TRBV30 combines with J gene TRBJ1-3; D gene ambiguous. Looked up from germline, CDR1 is GTSNPN and CDR2 is SVGIG (reference sequence). The CDR3 contains 13 residues. V shed 5 bases and J shed 0 bases, with 8 bases lying between them. As DNA, the CDR3 is TGTGCCTGGTCAGGAAACTCTGGAAACACCATATATTTT. Protein: CAWSGNSGNTIYF.

The rearrangement links TRBV6-5 to TRBJ1-5, with D hard to call. Germline CDR1 reads MNHEY; CDR2 reads SVGAGI. Trimming pared 0 bases from V and 2 bases from J, leaving 11 bases between. The CDR3 loop spans 16 amino acids. CDR3 in amino acids: CASSYSWVRGNQPQHF. As DNA, the CDR3 is TGTGCCAGCAGTTACTCGTGGGTACGGGGCAATCAGCCCCAGCATTTT.

This chain connects TRBV10-1 to TRBJ1-2, with D uncertain. The CDR3 contains 12 residues. Trimming removed 3 bases from V and 3 bases from J, with 5 bases in between. Germline assignment: CDR1 WNHNN and CDR2 SYGVQD (reference sequence). The CDR3 spells CASSDTDYGYTF. CDR3 in DNA: TGCGCCAGCAGTGATACAGACTATGGCTACACCTTC.

The V call is TRBV5-6, the J call TRBJ2-7; 7 bases fit TRBD1. The CDR3 is 13 amino acids. From germline, CDR1 is SGHDT and CDR2 YYEEEE. Germline trimming cut 4 bases from V and 5 bases from J; bases unmatched to any gene: 6. The CDR3 DNA reads TGTGCCAGCAGCCTCTGGGACAGCAACGAGCAGTACTTC. It specifies CASSLWDSNEQYF.

The chain links TRBV6-5 to TRBJ1-2; a weak D match, TRBD1 (6 bases). This CDR3 is 15 amino acids long. Germline lookup yields CDR1 MNHEY and CDR2 SVGAGI. Trimming removed 0 bases at V and 4 bases at J, with 12 bases between. The CDR3 is CASSYSVRGIYGYTF. CDR3 DNA sequence: TGTGCCAGCAGTTACTCGGTTAGGGGGATCTATGGCTACACCTTC.

The J gene is TRBJ2-7, the V gene TRBV10-3; tentatively, D is TRBD2 (6 bases). The CDR3 is 13 residues long. Germline V gene data show CDR1 as ENHRY and CDR2 as SYGVKD. V lost 6 bases, J lost 4 bases, and 13 bases lay in between. The DNA for the CDR3 is TGTGCCATCAGGACTAGTGCTAGTTACGAGCAGTACTTC. This sequence encodes CAIRTSASYEQYF.

The chain links TRBV7-9 to TRBJ1-3, with TRBD1 matching 12 bases. Trimming at V came to 4 bases and at J to 11 bases, leaving 9 bases not matched to a gene. The CDR3 spans 15 residues. CDR1 and CDR2 from the germline V gene are SEHNR and FQNEAQ (reference sequence). CDR3 protein: CASSSAGTGGAAIYF. In DNA form, the CDR3 reads TGTGCCAGCAGCTCCGCCGGGACAGGGGGCGCCGCCATATATTTT.

About this clone itself: The sample carries other DNA sequences with the same CDR3. V is TRBV19 and J is TRBJ2-5; D is undetermined. The V end was cut by 0 bases, the J end by 3 bases, with 5 bases between. CDR3 length: 13 residues. Germline assignment: CDR1 LNHDA and CDR2 SQIVND (reference sequence). The CDR3 bases are TGTGCCAGTAGTATAGATCTAGAAGAGACCCAGTACTTC. It codes for CASSIDLEETQYF. Looking up the rest from reference TRBV19 and TRBJ2-5 gives the full variable domain: DGGITQSPKYLFRKEGQNVTLSCEQNLNHDAMYWYRQDPGQGLRLIYYSQIVNDFQKGDIAEGYSVSREKKESFPLTVTSAQKNPTAFYLCASSIDLEETQYFGPGTRLLVL.

The chain employs TRBV5-6 and TRBJ2-7; a possible D gene is TRBD1 (5 bases). This CDR3 region has 14 residues. CDR1 is SGHDT, CDR2 YYEEEE, per germline. The V end lost 1 base, the J end lost 7 bases, and 15 bases lay between the germline ends. This CDR3 reads CASSLLPGSAEQYF. In DNA form, the CDR3 reads TGTGCCAGCAGCTTGCTCCCAGGGTCGGCGGAGCAGTACTTC.

V usage is TRBV4-1 and J usage is TRBJ2-7; 8 bases fit TRBD1. The CDR3 extends over 15 amino acids. Germline lookup yields CDR1 MGHRA and CDR2 YSYEKL. Trimming cost V 4 bases and J 4 bases; bases outside gene matches: 9. The CDR3 sequence is CASSPSDRVPYEQYF. DNA of the CDR3: TGCGCCAGCAGCCCATCGGACAGGGTACCATACGAGCAGTACTTC.

The chain carries TRBV2 and TRBJ1-5, with D hard to call. Germline lookup yields CDR1 SNHLY and CDR2 FYNNEI. CDR3 length equals 14 residues. Trimming stripped 1 base from V and 4 bases from J, with 8 bases between. The CDR3 here is CASSEVGRNQPQHF. As DNA, the CDR3 is TGTGCCAGCAGTGAAGTAGGCAGGAATCAGCCCCAGCATTTT.

The chain has TRBV4-2 and TRBJ2-4, with 8 bases aligning to TRBD1. Trimming took 0 bases from V and 4 from J; bases not matched to a gene: 2. CDR1 LGHNA and CDR2 YNFKEQ come from the germline V gene. The CDR3 is 15 amino acids. CDR3: CASSQEGQVKNIQYF. In DNA form, the CDR3 reads TGTGCCAGCAGCCAAGAGGGACAGGTGAAAAACATTCAGTACTTC.

The V and J genes are TRBV2 and TRBJ1-4; weak D call: TRBD1 (6 bases). Germline V gene lookup returns CDR1 SNHLY and CDR2 FYNNEI. There are 14 residues in the CDR3. Trimming stripped 7 bases from V and 4 bases from J, with 13 bases between. The CDR3 sequence: CASTVGGRNEKLFF. The CDR3 region has the DNA TGTGCCAGCACTGTCGGGGGGCGTAATGAAAAACTGTTTTTT.

The V and J genes are TRBV5-1 and TRBJ2-1; a possible D gene is TRBD2 (6 bases). The CDR3 has 15 amino acids. Germline-derived CDR1 and CDR2 are SGHRS and YFSETQ. V lost 0 bases and J 4 bases, leaving 11 bases between the germline ends. CDR3 residues: CASSLVGEAYNEQFF. The CDR3 coding sequence is TGCGCCAGCAGCTTGGTCGGGGAGGCGTACAATGAGCAGTTCTTC.

The chain has TRBV19 and TRBJ1-2, with a tentative D call TRBD1 (6 bases). The V and J ends lost 10 bases and 8 bases respectively, with 17 bases between them. CDR3 length: 12 residues. Germline values: CDR1 LNHDA, CDR2 SQIVND (reference sequence). The CDR3 nucleotides are TGTGCCACCCACCGGGGGGCGCGGGGCTACACCTTC. Translated: CATHRGARGYTF.

This chain links TRBV5-6 with TRBJ2-3, with D possibly matching TRBD1 (5 bases). Trimming took 2 bases from V and 5 from J, leaving 9 bases between them. The CDR3 is made up of 13 amino acids. Germline CDR1 is SGHDT and CDR2 is YYEEEE. This chain's CDR3 is CASSFDQGDTQYF. DNA of the CDR3: TGTGCCAGCAGCTTCGACCAGGGAGATACGCAGTATTTT.

The rearrangement joins TRBV7-7 to TRBJ2-3; 12 bases are shared with TRBD2. From germline, CDR1 is SSHAT and CDR2 FNYEAQ (reference sequence). CDR3 length: 15 residues. Trimming cost V 5 bases and J 3 bases; bases outside gene matches: 3. This CDR3 reads CASSAGLAGTDTQYF. The DNA of the CDR3 is TGTGCCAGCAGCGCCGGACTAGCGGGAACAGATACGCAGTATTTT.